A single sample gave rise to the 5 T cell receptor beta chains below, sequenced in a study of beta chain features in type 1 diabetes. cDNA synthesis used the whole RNA isolate, giving expressed TCRB sequences. Assay: immunoSEQ multiplex PCR; the TCRdb copy retains only in-frame clones and omits some. The sample carries about 180,000 clones, about 13% recorded once. The sequencing input was central memory CD4+ T cells from blood. These receptors all stem from a woman aged 18-35 years in good health.

The sample holds a few counts of this clone. This chain connects TRBV6-6 to TRBJ2-2; D remains unclear. Per germline, CDR1 MNHNY and CDR2 SVGAGI (reference sequence). The CDR3 runs to 13 residues. Trimming shortened V by 4 bases and J by 5 bases, and 8 bases separated the two germline ends. CDR3 DNA: TGTGCCAGCAGTTCAGTAATTACCGGGGAGCTGTTTTTT. Translated, it gives CASSSVITGELFF.

This clone showed up just a few times. The V and J genes are TRBV11-2 and TRBJ2-1, with TRBD2 as a possible D gene (6 bases). The CDR3 sequence is 15 residues long. Between the trimmed V and J ends, which lost 7 bases and 7 bases, there was a span of 20 bases. Germline assignment: CDR1 SGHAT and CDR2 FQNNGV. Here the CDR3 reads CASTLGQSRGNEQFF. Written as DNA, the CDR3 is TGTGCCAGCACTTTAGGCCAGTCTCGGGGGAATGAGCAGTTCTTC.

This clone was found a few times. The CDR3 DNA reads TGTGCCAGCAGTTTTGGGTGGGCAGAGACCCAGTACTTC. Translation gives CASSFGWAETQYF. The gene calls are TRBV28 and TRBJ2-5; no definite D call. Between the trimmed V and J ends, which lost 3 bases and 4 bases, there was a span of 9 bases. The CDR3 runs to 13 residues. Germline CDR1 MDHEN, CDR2 SYDVKM.

The J gene is TRBJ2-3, the V gene TRBV18, with a possible D match to TRBD1 (5 bases). Deletions cut 3 bases from V and 2 bases from J, with 9 bases between. This CDR3 spans 14 amino acids. The V gene's germline CDR1 is KGHSH and CDR2 LQKENI. DNA for the CDR3: TGTGCCAGCTCACCGACAGCTAACACAGATACGCAGTATTTT. The encoded protein is CASSPTANTDTQYF.

This clone was detected once. The V and J genes are TRBV18 and TRBJ2-1; TRBD2 matches 7 bases. CDR1 is KGHSH, CDR2 LQKENI, per germline. This CDR3 contains 14 residues. V shed 2 bases, J shed 9 bases, and the junction held 7 bases outside the gene matches. The CDR3 reads CASSPARGEGEQFF. DNA of the CDR3: TGTGCCAGCTCACCAGCCAGAGGGGAGGGTGAGCAGTTCTTC.